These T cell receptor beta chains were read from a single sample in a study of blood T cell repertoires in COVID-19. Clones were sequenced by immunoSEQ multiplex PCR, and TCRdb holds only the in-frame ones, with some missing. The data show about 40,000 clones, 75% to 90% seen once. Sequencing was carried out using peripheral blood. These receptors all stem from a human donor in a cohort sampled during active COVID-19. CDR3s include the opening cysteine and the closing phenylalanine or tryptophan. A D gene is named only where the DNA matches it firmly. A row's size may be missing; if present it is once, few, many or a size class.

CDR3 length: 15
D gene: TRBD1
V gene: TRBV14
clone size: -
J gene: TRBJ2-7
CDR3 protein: CASSQERDSLTEQYF
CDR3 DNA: TGTGCCAGCAGCCAAGAAAGGGACAGCCTCACCGAGCAGTACTTC

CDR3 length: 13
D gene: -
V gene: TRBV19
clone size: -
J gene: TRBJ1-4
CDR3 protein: CASSIGMGEKLFF
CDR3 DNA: TGTGCCAGTAGTATCGGGATGGGTGAAAAACTGTTTTTT

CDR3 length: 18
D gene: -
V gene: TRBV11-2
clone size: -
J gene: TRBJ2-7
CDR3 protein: CASSVRFNGLAPNYEQYF
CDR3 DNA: TGTGCCAGCAGCGTCCGCTTTAACGGACTGGCCCCCAACTACGAGCAGTACTTC

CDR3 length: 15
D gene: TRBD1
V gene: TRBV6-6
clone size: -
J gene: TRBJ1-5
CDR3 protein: CASSLGQGLRQPQHF
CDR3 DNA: TGTGCCAGCAGTTTGGGACAGGGATTGCGTCAGCCCCAGCATTTT

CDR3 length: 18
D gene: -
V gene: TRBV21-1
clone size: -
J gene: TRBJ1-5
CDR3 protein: CASSLRAGLTLSNQPQHF
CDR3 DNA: TGTGCCAGCAGCCTCCGGGCGGGGCTCACTTTGAGCAATCAGCCCCAGCATTTT

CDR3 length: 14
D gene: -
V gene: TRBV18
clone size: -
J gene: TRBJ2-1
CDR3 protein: CASSLAGDHNEQFF
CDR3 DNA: TGTGCCAGCTCCTTGGCAGGGGACCACAATGAGCAGTTCTTC

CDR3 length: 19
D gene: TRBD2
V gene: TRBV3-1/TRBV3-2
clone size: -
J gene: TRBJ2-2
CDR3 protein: CASSQVSTSGGAQTGELFF
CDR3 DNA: TGTGCCAGCAGCCAAGTTTCGACTAGCGGGGGGGCGCAAACCGGGGAGCTGTTTTTT

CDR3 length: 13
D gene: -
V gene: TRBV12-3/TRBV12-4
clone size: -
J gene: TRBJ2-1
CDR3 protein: CASSPVSGGEQFF
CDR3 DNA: TGTGCCAGCAGCCCCGTTAGCGGAGGAGAGCAGTTCTTC

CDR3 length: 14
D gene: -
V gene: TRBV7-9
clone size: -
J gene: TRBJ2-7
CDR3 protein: CASSLLSGSYEQYF
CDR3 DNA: TGTGCCAGCAGCTTATTGTCAGGGTCCTACGAGCAGTACTTC

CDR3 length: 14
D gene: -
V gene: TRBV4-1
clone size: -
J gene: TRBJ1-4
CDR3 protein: CASSQDREVEKLFF
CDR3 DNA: TGCGCCAGCAGCCAAGACAGGGAGGTTGAAAAACTGTTTTTT

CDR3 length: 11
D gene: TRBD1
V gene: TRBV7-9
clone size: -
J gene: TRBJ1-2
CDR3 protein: CASSHRGGYTF
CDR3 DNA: TGTGCCAGCAGCCACAGGGGTGGCTACACCTTC

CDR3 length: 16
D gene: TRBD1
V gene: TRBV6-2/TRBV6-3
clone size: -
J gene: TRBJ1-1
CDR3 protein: CASSPLRTGDNTEAFF
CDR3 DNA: TGTGCCAGCAGTCCCCTCCGGACAGGGGATAACACTGAAGCTTTCTTT

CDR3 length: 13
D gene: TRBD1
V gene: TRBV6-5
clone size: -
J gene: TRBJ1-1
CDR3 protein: CASTGAGGIGAFF
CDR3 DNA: TGTGCCAGCACGGGGGCAGGGGGAATAGGAGCTTTCTTT

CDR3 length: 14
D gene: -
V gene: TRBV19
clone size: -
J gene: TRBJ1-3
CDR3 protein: CASSISYSGNTIYF
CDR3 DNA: TGTGCCAGTAGTATTTCGTATTCCGGAAACACCATATATTTT

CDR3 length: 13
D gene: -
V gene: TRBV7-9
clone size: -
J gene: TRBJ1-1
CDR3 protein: CASSPWSVPEAFF
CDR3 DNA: TGTGCCAGCAGCCCTTGGAGCGTCCCTGAAGCTTTCTTT

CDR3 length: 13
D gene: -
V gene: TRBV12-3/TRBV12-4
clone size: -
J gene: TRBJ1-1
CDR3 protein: CASSPGRAGEAFF
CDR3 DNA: TGTGCCAGCAGTCCTGGGAGGGCCGGGGAAGCTTTCTTT

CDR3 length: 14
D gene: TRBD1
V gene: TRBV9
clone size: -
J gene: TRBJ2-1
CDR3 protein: CASSVVDRVDEQFF
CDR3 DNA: TGTGCCAGCAGCGTAGTCGACAGGGTCGATGAGCAGTTCTTC

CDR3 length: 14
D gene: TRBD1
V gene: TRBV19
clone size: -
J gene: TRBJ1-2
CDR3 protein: CASSPGDSYYGYTF
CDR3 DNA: TGTGCCAGTAGTCCCGGGGACAGCTACTATGGCTACACCTTC

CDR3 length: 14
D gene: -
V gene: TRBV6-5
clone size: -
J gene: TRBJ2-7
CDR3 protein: CASSYSTGIYEQYF
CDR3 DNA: TGTGCCAGCAGTTACTCGACAGGTATCTACGAGCAGTACTTC

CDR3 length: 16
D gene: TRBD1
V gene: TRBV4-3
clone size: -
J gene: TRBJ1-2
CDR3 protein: CASSQGGTGSFVGYTF
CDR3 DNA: TGCGCCAGCAGCCAAGGCGGGACAGGTTCTTTCGTTGGCTACACCTTC

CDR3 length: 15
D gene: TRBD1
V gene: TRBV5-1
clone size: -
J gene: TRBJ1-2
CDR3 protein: CASSGTGFINYGYTF
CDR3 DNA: TGCGCCAGTAGCGGGACAGGGTTCATCAACTATGGCTACACCTTC

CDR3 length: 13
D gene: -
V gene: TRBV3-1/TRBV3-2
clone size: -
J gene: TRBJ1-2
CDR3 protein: CASSQGPWYGYTF
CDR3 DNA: TGTGCCAGCAGCCAGGGCCCTTGGTATGGCTACACCTTC

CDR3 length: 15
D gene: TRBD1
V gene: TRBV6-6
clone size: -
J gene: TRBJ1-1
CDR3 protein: CASSTGTGRNTEAFF
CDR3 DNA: TGTGCCAGCAGCACCGGGACAGGGAGGAACACTGAAGCTTTCTTT

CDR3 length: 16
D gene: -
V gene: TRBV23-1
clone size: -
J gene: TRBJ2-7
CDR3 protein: CASSQSDPEGSYEQYF
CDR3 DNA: TGCGCCAGCAGTCAATCCGACCCGGAGGGCTCCTACGAGCAGTACTTC

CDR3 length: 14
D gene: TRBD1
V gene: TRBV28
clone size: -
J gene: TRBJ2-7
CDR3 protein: CASSGTGVVYEQYF
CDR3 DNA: TGTGCCAGCAGCGGGACAGGGGTCGTATACGAGCAGTACTTC

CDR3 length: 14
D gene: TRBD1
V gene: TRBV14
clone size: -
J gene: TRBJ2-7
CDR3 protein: CASSPGTGFYEQYF
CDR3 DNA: TGTGCCAGCAGCCCCGGGACAGGGTTCTACGAGCAGTACTTC

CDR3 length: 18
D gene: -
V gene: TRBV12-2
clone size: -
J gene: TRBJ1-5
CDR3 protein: CASRRPTRRHHSNQPQHF
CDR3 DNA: TGTGCAAGTCGCCGGCCGACCCGAAGACACCATAGCAATCAGCCCCAGCATTTT

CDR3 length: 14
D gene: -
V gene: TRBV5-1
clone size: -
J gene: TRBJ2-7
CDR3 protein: CASSLVAGGLEQYF
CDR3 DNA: TGCGCCAGCAGCTTGGTAGCAGGGGGGCTCGAGCAGTACTTC

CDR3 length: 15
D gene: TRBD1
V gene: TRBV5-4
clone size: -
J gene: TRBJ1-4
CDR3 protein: CASSTQGATNEKLFF
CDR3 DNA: TGTGCCAGCAGTACCCAGGGGGCCACTAATGAAAAACTGTTTTTT

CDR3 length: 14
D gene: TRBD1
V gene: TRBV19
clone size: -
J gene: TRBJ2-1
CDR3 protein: CASSDRGAYNEQFF
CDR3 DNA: TGTGCCAGTAGTGACAGGGGTGCCTACAATGAGCAGTTCTTC

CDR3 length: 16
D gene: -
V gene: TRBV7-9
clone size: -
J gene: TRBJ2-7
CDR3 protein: CASSLVGLATVYEQYF
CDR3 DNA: TGTGCCAGCAGCTTAGTAGGACTCGCCACCGTCTACGAGCAGTACTTC

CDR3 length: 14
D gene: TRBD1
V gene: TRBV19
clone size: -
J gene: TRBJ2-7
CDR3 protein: CASTPGQGVAEQYF
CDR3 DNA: TGTGCCAGTACCCCGGGACAGGGTGTTGCCGAGCAGTACTTC

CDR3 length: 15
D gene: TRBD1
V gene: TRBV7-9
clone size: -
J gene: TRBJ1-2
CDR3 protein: CASSTLSTGTGGYTF
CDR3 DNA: TGTGCCAGCAGTACCCTTTCTACCGGGACAGGGGGCTACACCTTC

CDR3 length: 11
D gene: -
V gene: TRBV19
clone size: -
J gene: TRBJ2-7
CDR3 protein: CASSGFHEQYF
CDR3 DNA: TGTGCCAGTAGTGGCTTCCACGAGCAGTACTTC

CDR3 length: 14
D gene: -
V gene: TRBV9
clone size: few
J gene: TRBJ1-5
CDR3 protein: CASSLDFGGEPQHF
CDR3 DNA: TGTGCCAGCAGCTTGGATTTCGGGGGGGAGCCCCAGCATTTT

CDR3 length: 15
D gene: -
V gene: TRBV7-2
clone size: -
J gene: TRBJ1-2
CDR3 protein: CASSFSTDTNYGYTF
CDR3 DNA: TGTGCCAGCAGCTTTTCGACGGACACTAACTATGGCTACACCTTC

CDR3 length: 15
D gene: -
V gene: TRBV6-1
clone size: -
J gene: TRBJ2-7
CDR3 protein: CASSEEVGGAYEQYF
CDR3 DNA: TGTGCCAGCAGTGAGGAGGTAGGAGGGGCCTACGAGCAGTACTTC

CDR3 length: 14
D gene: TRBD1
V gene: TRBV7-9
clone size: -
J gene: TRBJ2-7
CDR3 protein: CASRPGTGELGQYF
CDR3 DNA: TGTGCCAGCAGACCCGGGACAGGGGAACTGGGGCAGTACTTC

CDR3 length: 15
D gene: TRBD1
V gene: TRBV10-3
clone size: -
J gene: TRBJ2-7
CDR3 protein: CAISEGTGSSYEQYF
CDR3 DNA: TGTGCCATCAGTGAAGGGACAGGAAGCTCCTACGAGCAGTACTTC

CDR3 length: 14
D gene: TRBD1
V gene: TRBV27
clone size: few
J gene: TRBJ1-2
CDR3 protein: CASSPWTGTYGYTF
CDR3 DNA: TGTGCCAGCAGTCCGTGGACAGGGACGTATGGCTACACCTTC

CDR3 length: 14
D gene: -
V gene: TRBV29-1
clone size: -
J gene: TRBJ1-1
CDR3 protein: CSVEDGGFGTEAFF
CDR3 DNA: TGCAGCGTTGAAGACGGGGGGTTCGGCACTGAAGCTTTCTTT

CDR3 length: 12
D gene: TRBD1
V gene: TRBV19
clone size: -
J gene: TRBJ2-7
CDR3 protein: CASSITGGEQYF
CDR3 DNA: TGTGCCAGTAGTATTACAGGGGGCGAGCAGTACTTC

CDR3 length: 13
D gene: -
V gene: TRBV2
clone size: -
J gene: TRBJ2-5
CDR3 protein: CASSVRQGETQYF
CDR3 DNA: TGTGCCAGCAGTGTCCGGCAGGGAGAGACCCAGTACTTC

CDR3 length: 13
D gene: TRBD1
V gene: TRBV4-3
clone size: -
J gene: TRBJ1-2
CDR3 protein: CASSQEGGAGYTF
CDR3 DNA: TGCGCCAGCAGCCAAGAAGGGGGCGCTGGCTACACCTTC

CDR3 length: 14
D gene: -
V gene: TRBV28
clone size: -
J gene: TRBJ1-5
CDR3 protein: CASLPTPFDQPQHF
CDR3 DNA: TGTGCCAGCCTACCTACTCCGTTCGATCAGCCCCAGCATTTT

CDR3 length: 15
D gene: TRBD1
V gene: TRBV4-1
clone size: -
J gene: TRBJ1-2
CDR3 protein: CASSQDPGQGRSYTF
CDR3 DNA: TGCGCCAGCAGCCAAGACCCGGGACAGGGCCGGAGCTACACCTTC

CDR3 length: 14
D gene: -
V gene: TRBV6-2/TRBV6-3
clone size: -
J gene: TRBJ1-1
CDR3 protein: CASRYGTFNTEAFF
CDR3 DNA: TGTGCCAGCAGATACGGGACTTTCAACACTGAAGCTTTCTTT

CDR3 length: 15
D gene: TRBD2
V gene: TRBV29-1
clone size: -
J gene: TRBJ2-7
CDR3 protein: CSVVDGRGQLYEQYF
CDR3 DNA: TGCAGCGTTGTAGATGGGAGGGGCCAGCTCTACGAGCAGTACTTC

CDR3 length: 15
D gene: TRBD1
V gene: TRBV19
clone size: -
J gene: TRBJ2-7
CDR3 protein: CASSIDRTGVYEQYF
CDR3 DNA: TGTGCCAGTAGTATAGATCGGACAGGGGTCTACGAGCAGTACTTC

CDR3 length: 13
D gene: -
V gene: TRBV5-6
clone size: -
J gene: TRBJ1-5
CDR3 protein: CASSLGSYQPQHF
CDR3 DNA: TGTGCCAGCAGCCTTGGGAGTTATCAGCCCCAGCATTTT

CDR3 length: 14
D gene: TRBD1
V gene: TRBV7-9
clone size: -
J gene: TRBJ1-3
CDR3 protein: CASSSDRAGNTIYF
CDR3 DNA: TGTGCCAGCAGCTCGGACAGGGCAGGAAACACCATATATTTT

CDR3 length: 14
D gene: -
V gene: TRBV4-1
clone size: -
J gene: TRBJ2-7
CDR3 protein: CASSQPSRTYEQYF
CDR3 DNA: TGCGCCAGCAGCCAGCCTAGCAGGACCTACGAGCAGTACTTC

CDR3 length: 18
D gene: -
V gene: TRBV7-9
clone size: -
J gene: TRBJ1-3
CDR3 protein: CASSLVFNRGLSGNTIYF
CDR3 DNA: TGTGCCAGCAGCTTAGTATTTAATAGGGGCCTATCTGGAAACACCATATATTTT

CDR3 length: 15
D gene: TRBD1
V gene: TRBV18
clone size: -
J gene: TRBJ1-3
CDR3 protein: CASSPQGAYGNTIYF
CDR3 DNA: TGTGCCAGCTCACCCCAGGGGGCCTATGGAAACACCATATATTTT

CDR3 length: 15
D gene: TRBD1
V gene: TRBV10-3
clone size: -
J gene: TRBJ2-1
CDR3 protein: CAAAPGDRVIHEQFF
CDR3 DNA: TGTGCCGCCGCCCCCGGGGACAGGGTTATACATGAGCAGTTCTTC

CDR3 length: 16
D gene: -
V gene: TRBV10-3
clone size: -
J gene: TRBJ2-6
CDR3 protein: CAINPGTGSGANVLTF
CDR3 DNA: TGTGCCATCAATCCAGGTACGGGATCTGGGGCCAACGTCCTGACTTTC

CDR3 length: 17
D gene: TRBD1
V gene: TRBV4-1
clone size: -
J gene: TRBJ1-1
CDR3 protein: CASSQSTGGIRITEAFF
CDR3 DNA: TGCGCCAGCAGCCAATCAACAGGGGGCATCAGGATCACTGAAGCTTTCTTT

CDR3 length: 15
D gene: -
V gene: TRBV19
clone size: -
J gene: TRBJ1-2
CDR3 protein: CASSIGGAESLGYTF
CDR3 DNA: TGTGCCAGTAGTATAGGCGGCGCAGAATCACTGGGCTACACCTTC

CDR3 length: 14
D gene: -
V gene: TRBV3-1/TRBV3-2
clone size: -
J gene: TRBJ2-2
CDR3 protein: CASRLDTFTGELFF
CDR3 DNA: TGTGCCAGCAGACTTGACACGTTCACCGGGGAGCTGTTTTTT

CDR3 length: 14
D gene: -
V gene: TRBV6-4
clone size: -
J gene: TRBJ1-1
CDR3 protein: CASSLTGMNTEAFF
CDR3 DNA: TGTGCCAGCAGTTTGACTGGAATGAACACTGAAGCTTTCTTT